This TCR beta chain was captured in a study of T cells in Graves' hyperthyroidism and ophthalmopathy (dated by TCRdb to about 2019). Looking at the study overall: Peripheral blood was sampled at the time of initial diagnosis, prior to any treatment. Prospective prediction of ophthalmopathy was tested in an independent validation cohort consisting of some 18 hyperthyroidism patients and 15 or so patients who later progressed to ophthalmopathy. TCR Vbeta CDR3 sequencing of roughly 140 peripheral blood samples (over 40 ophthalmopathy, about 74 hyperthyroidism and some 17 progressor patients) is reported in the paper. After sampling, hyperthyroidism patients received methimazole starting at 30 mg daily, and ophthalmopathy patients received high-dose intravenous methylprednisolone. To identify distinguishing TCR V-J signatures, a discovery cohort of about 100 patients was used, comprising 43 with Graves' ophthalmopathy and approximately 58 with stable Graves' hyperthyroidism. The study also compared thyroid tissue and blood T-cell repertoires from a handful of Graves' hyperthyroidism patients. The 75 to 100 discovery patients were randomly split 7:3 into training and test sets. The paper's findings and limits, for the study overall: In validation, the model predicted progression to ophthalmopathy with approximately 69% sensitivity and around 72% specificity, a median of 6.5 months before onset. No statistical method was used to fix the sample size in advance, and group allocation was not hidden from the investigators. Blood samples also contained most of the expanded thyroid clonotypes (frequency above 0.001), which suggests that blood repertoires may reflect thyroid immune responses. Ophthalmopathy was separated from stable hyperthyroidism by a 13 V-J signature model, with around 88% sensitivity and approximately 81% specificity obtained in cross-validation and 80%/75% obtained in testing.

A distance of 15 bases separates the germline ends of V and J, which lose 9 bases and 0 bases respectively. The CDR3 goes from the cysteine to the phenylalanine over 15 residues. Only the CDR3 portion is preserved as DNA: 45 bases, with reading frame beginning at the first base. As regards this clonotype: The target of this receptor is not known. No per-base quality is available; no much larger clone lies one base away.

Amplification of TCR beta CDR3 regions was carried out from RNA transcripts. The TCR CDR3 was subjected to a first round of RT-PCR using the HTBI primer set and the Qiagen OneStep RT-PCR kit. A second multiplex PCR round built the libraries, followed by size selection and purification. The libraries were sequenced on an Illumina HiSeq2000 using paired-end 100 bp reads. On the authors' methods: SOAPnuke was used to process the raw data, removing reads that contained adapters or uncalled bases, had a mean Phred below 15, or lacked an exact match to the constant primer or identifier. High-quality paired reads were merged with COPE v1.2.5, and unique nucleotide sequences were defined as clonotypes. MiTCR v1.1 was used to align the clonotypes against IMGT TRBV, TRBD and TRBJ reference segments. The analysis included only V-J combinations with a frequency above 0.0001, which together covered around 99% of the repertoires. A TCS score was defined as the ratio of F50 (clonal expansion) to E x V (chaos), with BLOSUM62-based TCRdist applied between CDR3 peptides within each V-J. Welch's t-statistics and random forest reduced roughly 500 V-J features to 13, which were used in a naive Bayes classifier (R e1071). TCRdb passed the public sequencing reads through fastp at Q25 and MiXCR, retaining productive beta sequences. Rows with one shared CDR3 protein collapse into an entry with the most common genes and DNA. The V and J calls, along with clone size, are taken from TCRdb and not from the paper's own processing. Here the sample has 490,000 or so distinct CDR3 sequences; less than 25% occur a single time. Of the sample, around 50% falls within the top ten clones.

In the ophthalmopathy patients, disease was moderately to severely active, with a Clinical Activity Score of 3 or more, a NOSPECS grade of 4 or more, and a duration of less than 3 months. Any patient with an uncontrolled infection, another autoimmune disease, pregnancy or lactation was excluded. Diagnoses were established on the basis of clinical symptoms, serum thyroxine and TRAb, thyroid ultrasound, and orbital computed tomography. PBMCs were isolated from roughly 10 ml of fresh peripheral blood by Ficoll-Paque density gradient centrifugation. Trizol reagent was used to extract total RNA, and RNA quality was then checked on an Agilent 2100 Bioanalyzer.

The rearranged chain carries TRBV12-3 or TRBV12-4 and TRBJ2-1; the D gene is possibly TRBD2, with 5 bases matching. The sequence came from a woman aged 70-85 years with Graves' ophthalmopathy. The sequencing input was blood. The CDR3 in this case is CASSGDIHSYNEQFF. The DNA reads TGTGCCAGTTCCGGGGATATACACTCCTACAATGAGCAGTTCTTC.